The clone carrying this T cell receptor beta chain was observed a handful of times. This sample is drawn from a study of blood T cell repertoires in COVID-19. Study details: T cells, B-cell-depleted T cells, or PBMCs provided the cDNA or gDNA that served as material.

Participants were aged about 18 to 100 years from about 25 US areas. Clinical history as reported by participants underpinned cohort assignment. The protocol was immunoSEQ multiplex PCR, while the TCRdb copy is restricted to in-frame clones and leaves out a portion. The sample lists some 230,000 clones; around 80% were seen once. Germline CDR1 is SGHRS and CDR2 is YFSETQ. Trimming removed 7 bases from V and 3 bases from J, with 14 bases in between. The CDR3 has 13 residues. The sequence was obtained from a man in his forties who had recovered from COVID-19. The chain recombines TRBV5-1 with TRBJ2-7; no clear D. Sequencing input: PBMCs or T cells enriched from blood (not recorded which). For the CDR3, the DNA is TGCGCCAGCTCTGAGACTCGCAACTACGAGCAGTACTTC. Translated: CASSETRNYEQYF.